This T cell receptor beta chain is from a study of cytomegalovirus exposure and HLA in healthy donors. V dropped 8 bases and J dropped 7; count of bases not matched to a gene: 12. The CDR3 totals 15 residues. CDR1 and CDR2 from the germline V gene are MNHNY and SVGAGI (reference sequence). TCRdb keeps only in-frame clones here, not all; method: immunoSEQ multiplex PCR. Here the sample spans roughly 150,000 clones, roughly 89% being singletons. In this sample, this clone turned up once. The sequence derives from a woman between 18 and 29 years old in good health and CMV-seropositive. This rearrangement joins TRBV6-6 to TRBJ1-2; 11 bases agree with TRBD1. Sequences were obtained from PBMCs. The CDR3 DNA follows: TGTGCCAGCCAAAGCCTGGACAGGGGGCTTCTTGGCTACACCTTC. This sequence encodes CASQSLDRGLLGYTF.